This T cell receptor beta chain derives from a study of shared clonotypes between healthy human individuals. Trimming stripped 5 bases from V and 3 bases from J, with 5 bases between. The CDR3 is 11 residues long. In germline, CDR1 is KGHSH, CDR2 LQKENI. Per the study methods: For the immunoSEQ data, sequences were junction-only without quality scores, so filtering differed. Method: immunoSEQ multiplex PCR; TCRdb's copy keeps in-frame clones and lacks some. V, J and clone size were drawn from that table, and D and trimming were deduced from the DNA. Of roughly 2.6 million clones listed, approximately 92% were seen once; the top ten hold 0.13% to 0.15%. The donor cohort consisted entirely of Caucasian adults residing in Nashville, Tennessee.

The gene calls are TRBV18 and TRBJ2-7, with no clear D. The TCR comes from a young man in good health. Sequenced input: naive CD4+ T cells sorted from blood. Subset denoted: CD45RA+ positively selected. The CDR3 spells CASSADYEQYF. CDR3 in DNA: TGTGCCAGCTCAGCAGACTACGAGCAGTACTTC.